Listed below are T cell receptor beta chains from one sample, sequenced in a study of blood T cell repertoires in COVID-19. TCRdb's table, derived via immunoSEQ multiplex PCR, lists solely in-frame clones and lacks some. The sample carries about 170,000 clones, around 85% recorded once. The sample comprised peripheral blood. The receptor set was obtained from a human donor with acute or convalescent COVID-19. The donor label of this sample is uncertain. Each CDR3 is given without its conserved first and last residue.

CDR3 protein: ASSRGTGKPEAF
J gene: TRBJ1-1
V gene: TRBV4-3

CDR3 protein: ASSQGPGLNTEAF
J gene: TRBJ1-1
V gene: TRBV4-3

CDR3 protein: ASSFGDRAFEKLF
J gene: TRBJ1-4
V gene: TRBV5-1

CDR3 protein: ASSTNGQNYGYT
J gene: TRBJ1-2
V gene: TRBV5-5

CDR3 protein: ASSGGTRRTGVLNNQPQH
J gene: TRBJ1-5
V gene: TRBV28

CDR3 protein: ASSHRETRTNEKLF
J gene: TRBJ1-4
V gene: TRBV5-4

CDR3 protein: ASSQDSPGQGSEQY
J gene: TRBJ2-7
V gene: TRBV3-1/TRBV3-2

CDR3 protein: SVASQRNTEAF
J gene: TRBJ1-1
V gene: TRBV29-1

CDR3 protein: ASSSNREFSGNTIY
J gene: TRBJ1-3
V gene: TRBV5-5

CDR3 protein: ASSSWGAYGYT
J gene: TRBJ1-2
V gene: TRBV5-8

CDR3 protein: ASSLGTGAAQPQH
J gene: TRBJ1-5
V gene: TRBV5-1

CDR3 protein: ASSLAHVGGTGELF
J gene: TRBJ2-2
V gene: TRBV7-9

CDR3 protein: ASSSRDYLNYGYT
J gene: TRBJ1-2
V gene: TRBV7-2

CDR3 protein: ASSNGQGAVGSEAF
J gene: TRBJ1-1
V gene: TRBV4-1

CDR3 protein: ASSSYGQASTDTQY
J gene: TRBJ2-3
V gene: TRBV5-1

CDR3 protein: ASSRGPGELF
J gene: TRBJ2-2
V gene: TRBV18

CDR3 protein: AISELVRTGKTDTQY
J gene: TRBJ2-3
V gene: TRBV10-3

CDR3 protein: SVVIAPGRNTGELF
J gene: TRBJ2-2
V gene: TRBV29-1

CDR3 protein: ANSLAGGWGTDTQY
J gene: TRBJ2-3
V gene: TRBV6-6

CDR3 protein: ASSLGQGVANTIY
J gene: TRBJ1-3
V gene: TRBV5-8

CDR3 protein: ASSESQLNSGANVLT
J gene: TRBJ2-6
V gene: TRBV2

CDR3 protein: ASRSRAILNTEAF
J gene: TRBJ1-1
V gene: TRBV5-8

CDR3 protein: ASSPRTDHLH
J gene: TRBJ1-6
V gene: TRBV7-2

CDR3 protein: ASSPKPDTRSYEQY
J gene: TRBJ2-7
V gene: TRBV28

CDR3 protein: ATSRERTGEAF
J gene: TRBJ1-1
V gene: TRBV15

CDR3 protein: ASSVGARGYT
J gene: TRBJ1-2
V gene: TRBV9

CDR3 protein: ASSVRGLAGNIYNEQF
J gene: TRBJ2-1
V gene: TRBV28

CDR3 protein: ASSPDSLSNQPQH
J gene: TRBJ1-5
V gene: TRBV6-6

CDR3 protein: ASSGADSSGNTIY
J gene: TRBJ1-3
V gene: TRBV9

CDR3 protein: ASSYKNPTWGVLNTEAF
J gene: TRBJ1-1
V gene: TRBV6-2/TRBV6-3

CDR3 protein: ASSAPGQGHYEQY
J gene: TRBJ2-7
V gene: TRBV27

CDR3 protein: SARANTEAF
J gene: TRBJ1-1
V gene: TRBV20-1

CDR3 protein: ASSHSSLFVKF
J gene: TRBJ2-1
V gene: TRBV6-5

CDR3 protein: ASLDQPGLAGGPSLSSYNEQF
J gene: TRBJ2-1
V gene: TRBV27

CDR3 protein: ATSTRGPKQGAGEQY
J gene: TRBJ2-7
V gene: TRBV24-1

CDR3 protein: ASSIGRRQTTGELF
J gene: TRBJ2-2
V gene: TRBV19

CDR3 protein: ASREEGLGNQPQH
J gene: TRBJ1-5
V gene: TRBV2